Below, 2 T cell receptor beta chains from the same sample are listed, as sequenced in a study of shared clonotypes between healthy human individuals (dated by TCRdb to 2020 to 2021). The library was obtained by the immunoSEQ multiplex PCR assay. TCRdb stores this immuneACCESS table with in-frame sequences only. Part of the clones is absent; in the studies checked, under half of the shortfall reflects unresolved V genes, and no reason is known for the rest. In all, the sample holds around 200,000 clones, and roughly 93% of those were seen once. The ten most abundant clones make up around 0.067% of the sample. Sequencing was carried out using naive CD4+ T cells sorted from blood. Per the publication, the cell subset or site label means: CD45RA+ positively selected. These receptors were taken from a woman aged 25 to 39 in good health.

CDR3 region: CASWTGDYEQYF. CDR3 sequence (DNA): TGTGCCAGCTGGACAGGGGACTACGAGCAGTACTTC. The chain carries TRBV28 and TRBJ2-5; 9 positions match TRBD1. The J call is uncertain, as TRBJ2-7 better fits the DNA end. The CDR3 contains 12 residues. From germline, CDR1 is MDHEN and CDR2 SYDVKM.

CDR3 DNA sequence: TGTGCCAGCAGCCCCCCCGGGACAGCATCTGGAAACACCATATATTTT. The encoded protein is CASSPPGTASGNTIYF. The V call is TRBV7-9, the J call TRBJ1-3, with 7 bases fitting TRBD1. The V and J ends lost 5 bases and 1 base, in that order; junction bases with no gene match: 8. The V gene's germline CDR1 is SEHNR and CDR2 FQNEAQ (reference sequence). CDR3 length: 16 residues.